This T cell receptor (beta chain) was documented in a study of blood T cells in healthy people across ages. This CDR3 is built from 15 residues. Trimming removed 5 bases from V and 1 base from J, with 15 bases in between. Germline assignment: CDR1 LNHDA and CDR2 SQIVND (reference sequence). Using a J-beta primer mix together with a sample-barcoded 5' primer, a second PCR was run for about 6 to 12 cycles. Paired-end reads containing CDR3 totaled no fewer than 2.5 million for each sample. TCRdb redid the calling of the 5' RACE reads with MiXCR, one entry per CDR3 protein. The sample lists about 940,000 distinct CDR3 sequences, under 50% seen once, with roughly an eighth in the top ten.

The material sequenced was blood. The rearrangement joins TRBV19 to TRBJ2-7; unclear D gene. This TCR derives from a man between 25 and 39 years old in good health. CDR3 sequence: CASSREIGRSYEQYF. DNA for the CDR3: TGTGCCAGTAGTCGAGAGATTGGACGGTCCTACGAGCAGTACTTC.